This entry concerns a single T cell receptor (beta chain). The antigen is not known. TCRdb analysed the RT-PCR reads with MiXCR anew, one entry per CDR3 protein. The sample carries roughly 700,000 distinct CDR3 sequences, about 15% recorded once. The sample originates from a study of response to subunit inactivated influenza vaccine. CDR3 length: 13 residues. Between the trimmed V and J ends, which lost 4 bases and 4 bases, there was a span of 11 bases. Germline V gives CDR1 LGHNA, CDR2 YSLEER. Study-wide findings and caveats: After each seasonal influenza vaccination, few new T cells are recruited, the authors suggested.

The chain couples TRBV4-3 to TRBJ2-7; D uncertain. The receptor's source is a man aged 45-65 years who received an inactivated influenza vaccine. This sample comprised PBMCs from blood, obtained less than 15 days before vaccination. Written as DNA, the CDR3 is TGCGCCAGCAGCCGCTCAAGATTTTACGAGCAGTACTTC. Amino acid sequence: CASSRSRFYEQYF.